Following are 14 T cell receptor beta chains from one sample sequenced in a study of CD8 T cells in ankylosing spondylitis. TCRdb fed the 5' RACE reads into MiXCR, producing one record per CDR3 protein. The top ten hold approximately 48% of the sample, which has 35,000 to 40,000 distinct CDR3 sequences, about 17% seen once. Sequencing was performed on blood. The source is a male donor with ankylosing spondylitis or in good health (not recorded which).

J is TRBJ2-1 and V is TRBV6-1; 8 nucleotides align to TRBD2. The CDR3 extends over 14 amino acids. V dropped 6 bases and J dropped 0; count of bases not matched to a gene: 1. Germline CDR1 reads MNHNS; CDR2 reads SASEGT. As DNA, the CDR3 is TGTGCCAGCAGGCGGGAGGCCTCCTACAATGAGCAGTTCTTC. Translating it yields CASRREASYNEQFF.

CDR3 residues: CASSKPSTDTQYF. In DNA, the CDR3 is TGTGCCAGCAGTAAACCTAGCACAGATACGCAGTATTTT. V gene TRBV28 combines with J gene TRBJ2-3; D call uncertain. The V and J ends lost 5 bases and 0 bases respectively, with 6 bases between them. Germline V gene sequence: CDR1 MDHEN, CDR2 SYDVKM. The CDR3 has 13 amino acids.

This chain joins TRBV7-9 and TRBJ1-4; D might be TRBD1 (5 bases). The CDR3 covers 12 residues. CDR1 SEHNR and CDR2 FQNEAQ come from the germline V gene (reference sequence). Trimming cost V 4 bases and J 12 bases, with 12 bases left between them. DNA for the CDR3: TGTGCCAGCAGCTCCTCCCGGGGGGAACTGTTTTTT. This codes for CASSSSRGELFF. Combining the CDR3 with reference TRBV7-9 and TRBJ1-4 gives the whole variable domain DTGVSQNPRHKITKRGQNVTFRCDPISEHNRLYWYRQTLGQGPEFLTYFQNEAQLEKSRLLSDRFSAERPKGSFSTLEIQRTEQGDSAMYLCASSSSRGELFFGSGTQLSVL.

This clonotype has only a few counts. The V call is TRBV20-1, the J call TRBJ2-4, with 9 positions matching TRBD1. The CDR3 covers 15 residues. CDR1 and CDR2 from the germline V gene are DFQATT and SNEGSKA (reference sequence). With V trimmed by 3 bases and J by 9 bases, 12 bases remained unmatched. Written as DNA, the CDR3 is TGCAGTGCTAGGGTCCCGGGACAGGGTTTTACCATTCAGTACTTC. Translation gives CSARVPGQGFTIQYF.

V usage is TRBV7-2 and J usage is TRBJ2-3, with TRBD1 matching over 8 bases. The CDR3 loop spans 19 amino acids. CDR1 is SGHTA, CDR2 FQGNSA, per germline. With V trimmed by 5 bases and J by 3 bases, 19 bases remained unmatched. The CDR3 sequence: CASSPPPRVGRGRTDTQYF. DNA for the CDR3: TGTGCCAGCAGCCCCCCTCCCAGGGTCGGCAGGGGGCGGACAGATACGCAGTATTTT. Supplemented by reference TRBV7-2 and TRBJ2-3, the full variable domain reads GAGVSQSPSNKVTEKGKDVELRCDPISGHTALYWYRQSLGQGLEFLIYFQGNSAPDKSGLPSDRFSAERTGGSVSTLTIQRTQQEDSAVYLCASSPPPRVGRGRTDTQYFGPGTRLTVL.

This clonotype has just a few counts. The chain employs TRBV12-3 or TRBV12-4 and TRBJ2-4, with 7 positions matching TRBD2. CDR3 size: 14 residues. V dropped 7 bases and J dropped 2; count of bases not matched to a gene: 5. CDR3 sequence reads: CASTLSGTKNIQYF. The DNA for the CDR3 is TGTGCCAGCACCCTAAGCGGGACCAAAAACATTCAGTACTTC.

This clonotype was counted only a few times. This rearrangement joins TRBV4-1 to TRBJ2-3; 7 nucleotides line up with TRBD1. The V segment lost 4 bases and the J segment 5 bases; nucleotides outside the gene matches: 9. The CDR3 runs to 15 residues. The germline V gene encodes CDR1 MGHRA and CDR2 YSYEKL. CDR3 in DNA: TGCGCCAGCAGCCCAAGACAGGGAGTTGAAGATACGCAGTATTTT. Its translation is CASSPRQGVEDTQYF.

This chain joins TRBV12-3 or TRBV12-4 and TRBJ2-1; 7 nucleotides match TRBD2. There are 15 residues in the CDR3. The ends lost 7 bases at V and 9 bases at J; junction bases unmatched: 15. CDR3 DNA sequence: TGTGCCAGCACCTCGGGGTGGCGGGAGTCTGGTGAGCAGTTCTTC. Translating it yields CASTSGWRESGEQFF.

The chain has TRBV5-1 and TRBJ2-7; D gene uncertain. The CDR3 has 11 amino acids. The V gene's germline CDR1 is SGHRS and CDR2 YFSETQ. Trimming took 4 bases from V and 5 from J, leaving 7 bases between them. The CDR3 DNA reads TGCGCCAGCAGCAACTCTCACGAGCAGTACTTC. It translates to CASSNSHEQYF.

This rearrangement joins TRBV29-1 to TRBJ2-3, with 11 bases aligning to TRBD2. With V trimmed by 3 bases and J by 4 bases, 6 bases remained unmatched. Germline lookup yields CDR1 SQVTM and CDR2 ANQGSEA. This CDR3 contains 15 residues. The CDR3 coding sequence is TGCAGCGTTGAGCCTAGCGGGGGGAGGGCAGATACGCAGTATTTT. This codes for CSVEPSGGRADTQYF.

This clonotype occurred a few times. The V and J genes are TRBV4-2 and TRBJ2-5; D is perhaps TRBD2 (6 bases). This CDR3 spans 14 amino acids. The V end was cut by 0 bases, the J end by 3 bases, with 8 bases between. Germline V gene lookup returns CDR1 LGHNA and CDR2 YNFKEQ. In DNA form, the CDR3 reads TGTGCCAGCAGCCAAGATTGGAGGGAAGAGACCCAGTACTTC. Translation: CASSQDWREETQYF.

This clonotype has just a few counts. This rearrangement joins TRBV7-2 to TRBJ2-3; 11 positions agree with TRBD2. Trimming took 5 bases from V and 4 from J; bases not matched to a gene: 5. In germline, CDR1 is SGHTA, CDR2 FQGNSA. The CDR3 loop spans 15 amino acids. This CDR3 is CASSPGTSGPDTQYF. The CDR3, as DNA: TGTGCCAGCAGCCCAGGGACTAGCGGTCCAGATACGCAGTATTTT. The variable domain in full, completed from reference TRBV7-2 and TRBJ2-3, reads GAGVSQSPSNKVTEKGKDVELRCDPISGHTALYWYRQSLGQGLEFLIYFQGNSAPDKSGLPSDRFSAERTGGSVSTLTIQRTQQEDSAVYLCASSPGTSGPDTQYFGPGTRLTVL.

This clonotype was found a few times. The chain carries TRBV20-1 and TRBJ2-1; the D is unclear. CDR1 is DFQATT and CDR2 is SNEGSKA in the germline V gene (reference sequence). This CDR3 has 12 amino acids. Between the trimmed V and J ends, which lost 5 bases and 5 bases, there was a span of 10 bases. The CDR3 loop reads CSAVARDNEQFF. In DNA, the CDR3 is TGCAGTGCTGTGGCCCGAGACAATGAGCAGTTCTTC.

The gene calls are TRBV28 and TRBJ1-5; D not resolved. Germline V gene sequence: CDR1 MDHEN, CDR2 SYDVKM. Trimming left V 1 base short and J 0 bases short, with 10 bases between. This CDR3 has 16 residues. The DNA of the CDR3 is TGTGCCAGCAGTTTATATCTGGCCCTTAGCAATCAGCCCCAGCATTTT. Amino acids: CASSLYLALSNQPQHF.